The 14 T cell receptor beta chains listed next were all sequenced from one sample in a study of blood T cell repertoires in COVID-19. Libraries were prepared by immunoSEQ multiplex PCR; TCRdb keeps only in-frame clonotypes and omits some of them. There are around 190,000 clones in the sample; 84% occur only once, and approximately 7.3% lies in the top ten. The material sequenced was peripheral blood. The source of these receptors is a human donor in a cohort sampled during active COVID-19.

The chain employs TRBV10-3 and TRBJ1-4; D remains ambiguous. The CDR3 length is 15 residues. Germline V gene sequence: CDR1 ENHRY, CDR2 SYGVKD. Trimming removed 2 bases at V and 5 bases at J, with 12 bases between. The DNA for the CDR3 is TGTGCCATCAGTGAGGACGGGAGGGCAAATGAAAAACTGTTTTTT. Residues: CAISEDGRANEKLFF.

The chain uses TRBV27 and TRBJ2-3, with 7 nucleotides matching TRBD2. The CDR3 runs to 16 residues. V gave up 2 bases and J gave up 8 bases; unmatched junction bases: 13. Germline V lookup: CDR1 MNHEY, CDR2 SMNVEV (reference sequence). Here the CDR3 reads CASSLRLAREGGTQYF. The DNA of the CDR3 is TGTGCCAGCAGTTTACGACTAGCTCGGGAAGGCGGTACGCAGTATTTT.

This chain joins TRBV4-1 and TRBJ2-7, with no clear D. The V gene's germline CDR1 is MGHRA and CDR2 YSYEKL. The V gene lost 0 bases and the J gene lost 0 bases, with 9 bases spanning the gap. The CDR3 is 15 amino acids. The CDR3 DNA is TGCGCCAGCAGCCAAGATGGCGGAGTCTCCTACGAGCAGTACTTC. Translated, it gives CASSQDGGVSYEQYF.

The chain links TRBV9 to TRBJ2-1; 11 bases are a match to TRBD1. V lost 0 bases to trimming and J lost 7 bases; unmatched junction nucleotides: 0. Germline-derived CDR1 and CDR2 are SGDLS and YYNGEE. CDR3 length: 14 residues. The CDR3 nucleotides read TGTGCCAGCAGCGTAGGGGACAGGGGGAATGAGCAGTTCTTC. Translation gives CASSVGDRGNEQFF.

The chain combines TRBV3-1 (or the pseudogene TRBV3-2) with TRBJ2-7, with D perhaps TRBD2 (5 bases). CDR1 LGHDT and CDR2 YNNKEL come from the germline V gene (reference sequence). The CDR3 is 12 residues long. Trimming stripped 0 bases from V and 7 bases from J, with 7 bases between. CDR3 sequence (DNA): TGTGCCAGCAGCCAAGATGGGAGAGAGCAGTACTTC. It specifies CASSQDGREQYF.

The chain is built from TRBV2 and TRBJ2-2; D gene ambiguous. The V and J ends lost 5 bases and 4 bases respectively, with 8 bases between them. The CDR3 covers 13 residues. CDR1 is SNHLY and CDR2 is FYNNEI in the germline V gene. The CDR3 DNA is TGTGCCAGCAGTCCCGGGTTCACCGGGGAGCTGTTTTTT. It yields the protein CASSPGFTGELFF.

The rearrangement uses TRBV14 and TRBJ2-7; tentatively, D is TRBD1 (5 bases). The germline V gene has CDR1 SGHDN and CDR2 FVKESK. The ends were cut back, 1 base at V and 6 bases at J, with 10 bases in the middle. This CDR3 is 13 amino acids long. The CDR3 nucleotides read TGTGCCAGCAGCCAAGGGGGCAGAATCGAGCAGTACTTC. It codes for CASSQGGRIEQYF.

The gene calls are TRBV18 and TRBJ1-3; the match to TRBD1 covers 8 bases. Germline V lookup: CDR1 KGHSH, CDR2 LQKENI. V lost 2 bases and J lost 2; bases outside the gene matches: 5. The CDR3 spans 16 residues. CDR3 coding DNA: TGTGCCAGCTCACCATCGACAGGGGTTACTGGAAACACCATATATTTT. Translating gives CASSPSTGVTGNTIYF. Combining the CDR3 with reference TRBV18 and TRBJ1-3 gives the whole variable domain NAGVMQNPRHLVRRRGQEARLRCSPMKGHSHVYWYRQLPEEGLKFMVYLQKENIIDESGMPKERFSAEFPKEGPSILRIQQVVRGDSAAYFCASSPSTGVTGNTIYFGEGSWLTVV.

In this sample, this clone turned up a few times. This chain links TRBV7-3 with TRBJ2-3, with 7 positions matching TRBD1. The CDR3 extends over 15 amino acids. Germline lookup yields CDR1 SGHTA and CDR2 FQGTGA. The trim removed 5 bases at V and 4 bases at J, leaving 9 bases unmatched. CDR3: CASSRTGDRADTQYF. The CDR3, as DNA: TGTGCCAGCAGCCGAACAGGGGACCGGGCAGATACGCAGTATTTT.

The chain combines TRBV10-2 with TRBJ2-2, with D perhaps TRBD1 (5 bases). The CDR3 extends over 16 amino acids. In germline, CDR1 is WSHSY, CDR2 SAAADI. Deletions cut 0 bases from V and 5 bases from J, with 13 bases between. CDR3 in amino acids: CASSESVRVGTGELFF. CDR3 nucleotides: TGCGCCAGCAGTGAGTCGGTCAGGGTAGGGACCGGGGAGCTGTTTTTT.

The chain carries TRBV5-1 and TRBJ2-7, with 7 bases that match TRBD1. With V trimmed by 1 base and J by 6 bases, 7 bases remained unmatched. The CDR3 is 14 residues long. The V gene's germline CDR1 is SGHRS and CDR2 YFSETQ. The CDR3: CASSLNRGPGEQYF. The CDR3 region has the DNA TGCGCCAGCAGCTTGAACAGGGGCCCGGGCGAGCAGTACTTC.

The chain links TRBV24-1 to TRBJ2-7, with D maybe TRBD2 (5 bases). Germline CDR1 KGHDR, CDR2 SFDVKD. The CDR3 is 15 residues long. Between the trimmed V and J ends, which lost 8 bases and 3 bases, there was a span of 19 bases. CDR3 bases: TGTGCCACCATTCTAGCAGGCTTCCATATCTACGAGCAGTACTTC. The encoded protein is CATILAGFHIYEQYF.

The V call is TRBV27, the J call TRBJ2-1; 7 bases align to TRBD1. This CDR3 region has 16 residues. Germline CDR1 and CDR2: MNHEY and SMNVEV (reference sequence). Trimming cost V 5 bases and J 0 bases; bases outside gene matches: 7. This CDR3 reads CASSTPGQSSYNEQFF. The CDR3 bases are TGTGCCAGCAGTACGCCGGGACAGAGCTCCTACAATGAGCAGTTCTTC.

The chain combines TRBV9 with TRBJ1-3; 9 bases are a match to TRBD1. In germline, CDR1 is SGDLS, CDR2 YYNGEE. Trimming took 5 bases from V and 1 from J; bases not matched to a gene: 7. The CDR3 runs to 16 residues. The CDR3 sequence: CASSQGQGLSGNTIYF. The CDR3 bases are TGTGCCAGCAGTCAGGGACAGGGTCTTTCTGGAAACACCATATATTTT.